The clone carrying this TCR beta chain was recorded a few times. The CDR3 sequence is 14 residues long. V lost 9 bases to trimming and J lost 2 bases; unmatched junction nucleotides: 9. CDR1 and CDR2 from the germline V gene are MDHEN and SYDVKM. The record originates from a study of T cell repertoires in cytomegalovirus infection. Study-level background: Indicated by public TCR beta signatures were CMV infection and matching HLA type.

TCRdb called the reads again in MiXCR, with one record for every CDR3 protein. The repertoire holds under 200,000 distinct CDR3 sequences, with 7.5% to 10% as singletons. Sequencing was performed on PBMCs. The clonotype was recovered from a human donor in good health (CMV status not recorded). Some clones in this sample may be carry-over from other donors' samples. The chain joins TRBV28 to TRBJ2-7; 8 bases are shared with TRBD2. The DNA of the CDR3 is TGTGCCAGTGTCCCCGGGGGGGTTGCCTACGAGCAGTACTTC. Translated: CASVPGGVAYEQYF.